Listed here are 17 T cell receptor beta chains from one sample, sequenced in a study of T-cell memory formation after mild COVID-19 (dated by TCRdb to the early 2020s). The library relied on 5' RACE. The sequencer was an Illumina NovaSeq 6000. TCRdb reprocessing: public reads trimmed at Q25 with fastp, clones called with MiXCR, in-frame beta chains kept. Every distinct CDR3 protein forms one entry, paired with its most common genes and DNA. The sample yields 500,000 to 600,000 distinct CDR3 sequences; about 20% were counted once. The top ten clonotypes cover about 11% of the sample. Sequenced: PBMCs or a T cell subset sorted from them (not recorded which). Source of these receptors: an adult woman who had mild COVID-19 (a few samples of this study predate the infection). The sample titles of this study are shuffled in the database, so cell type and time point are left out; the donor was told from shared clones.

This chain connects TRBV3-1 to TRBJ2-2, with 7 bases that match TRBD2. The V gene's germline CDR1 is LGHDT and CDR2 YNNKEL (reference sequence). The CDR3 totals 17 residues. J lost 3 bases, V lost 6 bases, and 13 bases had no gene match. Here the CDR3 DNA reads TGTGCCAGCAGGACATGGGGCGGGCTAGCGGACACCGGGGAGCTGTTTTTT. Amino acids: CASRTWGGLADTGELFF. Variable domain in full (rest from reference TRBV3-1 and TRBJ2-2): DTAVSQTPKYLVTQMGNDKSIKCEQNLGHDTMYWYKQDSKKFLKIMFSYNNKELIINETVPNRFSPKSPDKAHLNLHINSLELGDSAVYFCASRTWGGLADTGELFFGEGSRLTVL.

This clonotype has a count of ten or more. V gene TRBV27 combines with J gene TRBJ2-1, with 12 nucleotides matching TRBD2. V lost 5 bases, J lost 7 bases, and 6 bases stayed unmatched. Germline CDR1 is MNHEY and CDR2 is SMNVEV (reference sequence). This CDR3 is built from 15 residues. The CDR3 protein is CASSLLAGGPNEQFF. The DNA of the CDR3 is TGTGCCAGCAGTCTTCTAGCGGGAGGGCCTAATGAGCAGTTCTTC.

The CDR3 nucleotides read TGTGCCAGCAGCTTAACCGGGACAGCATACAATGAGCAGTTCTTC. Translation: CASSLTGTAYNEQFF. This chain joins TRBV7-3 and TRBJ2-1, with 7 bases lining up with TRBD1. Trimming at V came to 0 bases and at J to 4 bases, leaving 3 bases not matched to a gene. CDR3 size: 15 residues. Per the germline V gene, CDR1 is SGHTA and CDR2 is FQGTGA.

This clonotype showed up just a few times. This chain connects TRBV9 to TRBJ2-1, with TRBD1 identical over 11 bases. This CDR3 has 14 amino acids. Germline loops: CDR1 SGDLS, CDR2 YYNGEE. J was trimmed by 7 bases and V by 0 bases; bases with no gene match: 0. Here the CDR3 DNA reads TGTGCCAGCAGCGTAGGGGACAGGGGGAATGAGCAGTTCTTC. Its translation: CASSVGDRGNEQFF.

V and J are TRBV18 and TRBJ2-3; D not certain. The CDR3 consists of 17 residues. Trimming cost V 2 bases and J 0 bases, with 15 bases left between them. Germline V gene data show CDR1 as KGHSH and CDR2 as LQKENI. This CDR3 reads CASSPIRDEESTDTQYF. CDR3 in DNA: TGTGCCAGCTCACCAATTAGGGATGAAGAGAGCACAGATACGCAGTATTTT.

The V and J genes are TRBV2 and TRBJ2-7; weak D call: TRBD2 (6 bases). CDR3 length: 14 amino acids. Germline CDR1 is SNHLY and CDR2 is FYNNEI. Trimming left V 4 bases short and J 3 bases short, with 13 bases between. CDR3 protein: CASSATGLIYEQYF. In DNA form, the CDR3 reads TGTGCCAGCAGTGCCACGGGACTGATCTACGAGCAGTACTTC.

This clonotype was picked up a small number of times. The CDR3 region is CASRGTGGNIQYF. The CDR3 DNA follows: TGTGCCAGCAGGGGGACAGGGGGAAACATTCAGTACTTC. The chain couples TRBV11-3 to TRBJ2-4; TRBD1 agrees at 11 bases. This CDR3 contains 13 residues. V gave up 6 bases and J gave up 6 bases; unmatched junction bases: 1. Germline CDR1 reads SGHNT; CDR2 reads YENEEA.

This clonotype was observed a few times. This chain joins TRBV11-2 and TRBJ2-7, with D maybe TRBD2 (5 bases). V lost 1 base and J 7 bases, leaving 8 bases between the germline ends. The CDR3 runs to 12 residues. Germline V CDR1 and CDR2: SGHAT, FQNNGV. DNA of the CDR3: TGTGCCAGCAGCTTAGGGGGAGAGGAGCAGTACTTC. Translating it yields CASSLGGEEQYF.

This clonotype was counted a few times. This chain links TRBV19 with TRBJ2-6; D gene uncertain. The V end lost 5 bases, the J end lost 0 bases, and 11 bases lay between the germline ends. Germline CDR1 reads LNHDA; CDR2 reads SQIVND (reference sequence). The CDR3 extends over 16 amino acids. The DNA of the CDR3 is TGTGCCAGTAGTTATGGATTTATCTCTGGGGCCAACGTCCTGACTTTC. It encodes CASSYGFISGANVLTF.

The table lists this clonotype with a few counts. The V and J genes are TRBV4-3 and TRBJ2-1; 7 bases line up with TRBD2. V was pared by 2 bases and J by 9 bases, with 16 bases of the junction left unmatched. Looked up from germline, CDR1 is LGHNA and CDR2 is YSLEER. The CDR3 is made up of 17 amino acids. The CDR3 DNA is TGCGCCAGCAGCCAAAAAACAGGCGGGAGTAAGAAGGGTGAGCAGTTCTTC. Amino acid sequence: CASSQKTGGSKKGEQFF.

The V and J genes are TRBV5-1 and TRBJ2-1; possibly TRBD1 or TRBD2 for D (6 bases each). Germline-derived CDR1 and CDR2 are SGHRS and YFSETQ. Trimming cost V 4 bases and J 7 bases, with 18 bases left between them. This CDR3 contains 15 residues. Here the CDR3 reads CASSLDAGTGNEQFF. DNA for the CDR3: TGCGCCAGCAGCCTGGATGCGGGAACAGGGAATGAGCAGTTCTTC.

The rearrangement uses TRBV12-3 or TRBV12-4 and TRBJ2-7; the match to TRBD1 covers 7 bases. The V segment lost 3 bases and the J segment 1 base; nucleotides outside the gene matches: 6. CDR3 length: 15 residues. CDR3 bases: TGTGCCAGCAGTTTTGAAGGGACAGAATCCTACGAGCAGTACTTC. It is translated as CASSFEGTESYEQYF.

This clonotype occurred many times. The chain links TRBV5-1 to TRBJ2-4, with a weak D call TRBD2 (5 bases). Germline CDR1 SGHRS, CDR2 YFSETQ. V was trimmed by 4 bases and J by 2 bases, leaving 10 bases between them. The CDR3 spans 14 residues. The CDR3 region is CASSARGSKNIQYF. The DNA for the CDR3 is TGCGCCAGCAGCGCCCGGGGATCCAAAAACATTCAGTACTTC.

This clonotype is a singleton in its sample. The V gene is TRBV7-9, the J gene TRBJ2-7; 9 bases fit TRBD2. The V segment lost 1 base and the J segment 2 bases; nucleotides outside the gene matches: 6. The CDR3 is 16 residues long. Germline V gives CDR1 SEHNR, CDR2 FQNEAQ (reference sequence). In nucleotides, the CDR3 is TGTGCCAGCAGCTTAGGGGTAGCGGGAGCTCCCTACGAGCAGTACTTC. Amino acid sequence: CASSLGVAGAPYEQYF. Variable domain in full (rest from reference TRBV7-9 and TRBJ2-7): DTGVSQNPRHKITKRGQNVTFRCDPISEHNRLYWYRQTLGQGPEFLTYFQNEAQLEKSRLLSDRFSAERPKGSFSTLEIQRTEQGDSAMYLCASSLGVAGAPYEQYFGPGTRLTVT.

This clonotype was picked up a small number of times. The J gene is TRBJ2-1, the V gene TRBV7-3; 9 nucleotides line up with TRBD2. Looked up from germline, CDR1 is SGHTA and CDR2 is FQGTGA. V shed 4 bases and J 8 bases; nucleotides not matched to a gene: 6. The CDR3 loop spans 14 amino acids. The CDR3 coding sequence is TGTGCCAGCAGCTCCTTTAGCGGGAGCGATGAGCAGTTCTTC. As protein: CASSSFSGSDEQFF.

CDR3: CASSHLRAVPDNEQFF. CDR3 coding DNA: TGCGCCAGCAGCCACCTGCGGGCGGTCCCTGACAATGAGCAGTTCTTC. This chain links TRBV4-1 with TRBJ2-1, with D possibly being TRBD2 (5 bases). CDR3 size: 16 residues. Between the trimmed V and J ends, which lost 3 bases and 5 bases, there was a span of 17 bases. Germline V gives CDR1 MGHRA, CDR2 YSYEKL.

This clonotype was observed a handful of times. V and J are TRBV3-1 and TRBJ1-1; tentatively, D is TRBD1 (5 bases). The CDR3 covers 14 residues. Germline lookup yields CDR1 LGHDT and CDR2 YNNKEL (reference sequence). The V end was cut by 4 bases, the J end by 0 bases, with 9 bases between. CDR3 protein: CASSLQAMNTEAFF. CDR3 nucleotides: TGTGCCAGCAGCCTACAGGCCATGAACACTGAAGCTTTCTTT.